The sequence of this TCR beta chain was determined in a study of blood T cells in healthy people across ages. Study results and caveats: Donor CMV status, an unknown factor, possibly confounded changes in expanded clonotypes. Diversity figures derived from one million T cells were judged to underestimate the true value.

The V and J ends lost 4 bases and 7 bases, in that order; junction bases with no gene match: 7. The CDR3 length is 14 residues. Peripheral blood, about 10 milliliters per donor, was collected. This clonotype appeared once. Its target is not known. Together with a sample-barcoded 5' primer, a J-beta primer mix was included in a second PCR lasting roughly 6 to 12 cycles. Each cDNA molecule was tagged by a template-switch adaptor that had 12 random nucleotides. Each CDR3 protein is one row after TCRdb ran MiXCR on the 5' RACE reads. The sample includes 800,000 to 950,000 distinct CDR3 sequences, 35% to 40% of them seen just once.

This receptor was taken from a man between 18 and 35 years old in good health. The V call is TRBV12-3 or TRBV12-4, the J call TRBJ2-7; 10 bases are a match to TRBD1. Input material: blood. CDR3 sequence reads: CASSWGTGAEEQYF. The CDR3 bases are TGTGCCAGCAGTTGGGGGACAGGGGCGGAGGAGCAGTACTTC.